The 3 T cell receptor beta chains given below trace back to one sample, sequenced in a study of blood T cell repertoires in COVID-19. Clones were read by immunoSEQ multiplex PCR, and TCRdb kept only the in-frame ones, dropping some. The table shows a few hundred thousand clones, with roughly 90% occurring only once. The specimen was peripheral blood. Receptors were obtained from a man aged 18 to 30 who had recovered from COVID-19.

The chain employs TRBV10-3 and TRBJ2-3, with a tentative D call TRBD1 (6 bases). This CDR3 region has 15 residues. Trimming pared 4 bases from V and 2 bases from J, leaving 13 bases between. The V gene's germline CDR1 is ENHRY and CDR2 SYGVKD. CDR3 amino acids: CAISAIQGSTDTQYF. DNA of the CDR3: TGTGCCATCAGTGCGATACAGGGTTCCACAGATACGCAGTATTTT.

This clone was seen only a few times. The chain recombines TRBV2 with TRBJ2-7, with TRBD1 identical over 11 bases. After removal of 11 bases from V and 3 bases from J, the junction contained 3 bases not matched to a gene. The germline CDR1 and CDR2 sequences are SNHLY and FYNNEI. This CDR3 contains 12 residues. The chain's CDR3 is CAGGQGVYEQYF. The CDR3 DNA reads as TGTGCCGGGGGACAGGGGGTCTACGAGCAGTACTTC.

The V call is TRBV10-3, the J call TRBJ2-3, with D possibly TRBD2 on 6 matching bases. Germline lookup yields CDR1 ENHRY and CDR2 SYGVKD. The V end lost 2 bases, the J end lost 6 bases, and 6 bases lay between the germline ends. The CDR3 length is 12 residues. CDR3 in DNA: TGTGCCATCAGTGAGGGGAGGGATACGCAGTATTTT. This translates into CAISEGRDTQYF.